The 32 T cell receptor beta chains given below trace back to one sample, sequenced in a study of PD-1 blockade in classical Hodgkin lymphoma. Sequencing was performed with immunoSEQ multiplex PCR; in TCRdb, only in-frame clones are kept and a portion is missing. The sample holds about 3,200 clones, roughly three quarters seen once. The time point denotes: newly diagnosed, previously untreated cHL patient sample. Investigators obtained CD8+ T cells from thawed PBMCs by magnetic negative selection. Source material: CD8+ T cells from blood. These receptors all come from a human donor with classical Hodgkin lymphoma.

This chain links TRBV5-1 with TRBJ1-6; the D is unclear. The length of the CDR3 is 14 residues. Between the trimmed V and J ends, which lost 0 bases and 6 bases, there was a span of 7 bases. Germline V gene data show CDR1 as SGHRS and CDR2 as YFSETQ. CDR3 coding DNA: TGCGCCAGCAGCTTGGAGACAAGTAATTCACCCCTCCACTTT. It specifies CASSLETSNSPLHF.

This clone was seen a few times. The J gene is TRBJ2-3, the V gene TRBV6-4, with 10 bases lining up with TRBD2. CDR1 MRHNA and CDR2 SNTAGT come from the germline V gene. V lost 4 bases and J lost 6; bases outside the gene matches: 7. This CDR3 comprises 15 residues. The CDR3 loop reads CASSALAGESDTQYF. CDR3 coding DNA: TGTGCCAGCAGTGCCCTAGCGGGAGAAAGTGATACGCAGTATTTT.

The chain is built from TRBV29-1 and TRBJ2-7; 9 bases fit TRBD1. J lost 3 bases, V lost 4 bases, and 10 bases had no gene match. Germline V gene data show CDR1 as SQVTM and CDR2 as ANQGSEA. The CDR3 length is 15 residues. For the CDR3, the DNA is TGCAGCGTTGTCCCGGGACAGGGTTTTGGCTACGAGCAGTACTTC. Translation: CSVVPGQGFGYEQYF.

This rearrangement joins TRBV21-1 to TRBJ2-7. TRBV21-1 is an annotated pseudogene. There are 17 residues in the CDR3. The CDR3 sequence: CASSKDESEAGDYEQYF. The CDR3 DNA is TGTGCCAGCAGCAAAGACGAAAGTGAGGCAGGAGACTACGAGCAGTACTTC.

The chain links TRBV6-4 to TRBJ2-3; 9 bases align to TRBD2. V lost 6 bases, J lost 0 bases, and 4 bases stayed unmatched. The CDR3 contains 15 residues. CDR1 is MRHNA, CDR2 SNTAGT, per germline. The CDR3 spells CASSPTSGSTDTQYF. The DNA of the CDR3 is TGTGCCAGCAGCCCCACTAGCGGGAGCACAGATACGCAGTATTTT.

J is TRBJ2-5 and V is TRBV9; no reliable D call. Trimming took 0 bases from V and 2 from J, leaving 14 bases between them. CDR3 length: 16 residues. Germline loops: CDR1 SGDLS, CDR2 YYNGEE. CDR3 in amino acids: CASSVGVVIGQETQYF. In DNA form, the CDR3 reads TGTGCCAGCAGCGTAGGGGTGGTTATCGGGCAAGAGACCCAGTACTTC.

The chain has TRBV4-1 and TRBJ1-1; D possibly corresponds to TRBD1 (6 bases). V lost 3 bases to trimming and J lost 3 bases, with 14 bases between them. Germline CDR1 MGHRA, CDR2 YSYEKL. This CDR3 region has 15 residues. The CDR3 spells CASSHPIGGDTEAFF. The CDR3 DNA reads as TGCGCCAGCAGCCATCCGATAGGGGGGGACACTGAAGCTTTCTTT.

This clone was seen only a few times. This chain uses TRBV6-5 with TRBJ1-5; D not resolved. The germline V gene encodes CDR1 MNHEY and CDR2 SVGAGI. The ends were cut back, 4 bases at V and 0 bases at J, with 13 bases in the middle. The CDR3 sequence is 16 residues long. CDR3 region: CASSSFAGDSNQPQHF. Written as DNA, the CDR3 is TGTGCCAGCAGTTCCTTCGCGGGTGATAGCAATCAGCCCCAGCATTTT.

The V gene is TRBV27, the J gene TRBJ2-3; 8 positions agree with TRBD2. V shed 6 bases and J 6 bases; nucleotides not matched to a gene: 8. The CDR3 spans 14 residues. Germline V gene data show CDR1 as MNHEY and CDR2 as SMNVEV (reference sequence). The CDR3 DNA reads as TGTGCCAGCAGCACTAGAGCGGGAGCCGATACGCAGTATTTT. Encoded protein: CASSTRAGADTQYF.

The chain couples TRBV5-1 to TRBJ2-7; 11 bases are shared with TRBD2. The CDR3 contains 18 residues. Trimming at V came to 3 bases and at J to 2 bases, leaving 13 bases not matched to a gene. CDR1 SGHRS and CDR2 YFSETQ come from the germline V gene. The CDR3 spells CASSWSPGLAAGAYEQYF. The CDR3 bases are TGCGCCAGCAGCTGGAGTCCGGGACTAGCGGCCGGAGCCTACGAGCAGTACTTC.

This clone has more than one count but fewer than ten. In DNA form, the CDR3 reads TGTGCCAGCAGCGAACCTGGACGCCGGGAGGGCTACACCTTC. It encodes CASSEPGRREGYTF. The chain is built from TRBV5-5 and TRBJ1-2; unclear D gene. The CDR3 runs 14 residues. The V gene's germline CDR1 is SGHKS and CDR2 YYEKEE (reference sequence). With 4 bases removed from V and 8 bases from J, the gap between germline ends came to 18 bases.

This clone has a handful of counts. The chain uses TRBV28 and TRBJ2-4; D ambiguous. V lost 4 bases and J lost 0, with 13 bases in between. CDR3 size: 16 residues. Germline V gives CDR1 MDHEN, CDR2 SYDVKM. The CDR3 loop reads CASSSVGSIAKNIQYF. Here the CDR3 DNA reads TGTGCCAGCAGTTCGGTCGGCTCTATAGCCAAAAACATTCAGTACTTC.

CDR3 DNA sequence: TGTGCCAGCAGTGACTCAGCGGGCTCCTACAATGAGCAGTTCTTC. Its translation: CASSDSAGSYNEQFF. The chain employs TRBV6-4 and TRBJ2-1; D is perhaps TRBD2 (6 bases). Deletions cut 0 bases from V and 0 bases from J, with 6 bases between. The CDR3 extends over 15 amino acids. The V gene's germline CDR1 is MRHNA and CDR2 SNTAGT.

This chain links TRBV5-1 with TRBJ2-1; either TRBD1 or TRBD2 may supply D (5 bases each). In germline, CDR1 is SGHRS, CDR2 YFSETQ. V shed 3 bases and J shed 7 bases, with 14 bases lying between them. There are 14 residues in the CDR3. The CDR3 nucleotides are TGCGCCAGCAGCTGGATGGGGGAGAGGAATGAGCAGTTCTTC. Amino acid sequence: CASSWMGERNEQFF.

This clone was seen only a few times. V gene TRBV5-1 combines with J gene TRBJ1-1; D gene uncertain. Trimming stripped 0 bases from V and 0 bases from J, with 12 bases between. Germline CDR1 is SGHRS and CDR2 is YFSETQ. CDR3 length: 16 residues. This chain's CDR3 is CASSLATAALNTEAFF. For the CDR3, the DNA is TGCGCCAGCAGCTTGGCTACAGCAGCGTTGAACACTGAAGCTTTCTTT.

Here the CDR3 reads CASSPHLGGNGANVLTF. The CDR3 bases are TGCGCCAGCAGCCCGCATCTGGGGGGTAACGGGGCCAACGTCCTGACTTTC. The chain joins TRBV5-1 to TRBJ2-6, with D perhaps matching TRBD2 (6 bases). Germline CDR1 reads SGHRS; CDR2 reads YFSETQ. V lost 4 bases, J lost 4 bases, and 18 bases lay in between. The CDR3 has 17 amino acids. The full variable domain, rest sourced from reference TRBV5-1 and TRBJ2-6, is KAGVTQTPRYLIKTRGQQVTLSCSPISGHRSVSWYQQTPGQGLQFLFEYFSETQRNKGNFPGRFSGRQFSNSRSEMNVSTLELGDSALYLCASSPHLGGNGANVLTFGAGSRLTVL.

This clone was seen only a few times. The J gene is TRBJ2-1, the V gene TRBV6-4; TRBD2 matches at 8 bases. The CDR3 consists of 13 residues. V lost 4 bases, J lost 5 bases, and 1 base stayed unmatched. Looked up from germline, CDR1 is MRHNA and CDR2 is SNTAGT. DNA of the CDR3: TGTGCCAGCAGTGGGACTAGCAACAATGAGCAGTTCTTC. This encodes CASSGTSNNEQFF.

The V and J genes are TRBV11-3 and TRBJ1-1; TRBD1 aligns across 9 bases. Germline-derived CDR1 and CDR2 are SGHNT and YENEEA. V was pared by 1 base and J by 4 bases, with 1 base of the junction left unmatched. This CDR3 contains 14 residues. CDR3 amino acids: CASSLGQGGTEAFF. The DNA of the CDR3 is TGTGCCAGCAGCTTAGGACAGGGGGGCACTGAAGCTTTCTTT.

The sample holds a few counts of this clone. The chain couples TRBV7-9 to TRBJ1-1; 11 bases agree with TRBD1. The CDR3 runs to 19 residues. Germline V gene sequence: CDR1 SEHNR, CDR2 FQNEAQ (reference sequence). The trim removed 3 bases at V and 2 bases at J, leaving 14 bases unmatched. This CDR3 reads CASSFAPGQGASPNTEAFF. CDR3 coding DNA: TGTGCCAGCAGCTTCGCCCCTGGACAGGGGGCAAGTCCCAACACTGAAGCTTTCTTT.

The chain has TRBV25-1 and TRBJ2-2, with 13 bases identical to TRBD2. Trimming cost V 2 bases and J 6 bases; bases outside gene matches: 6. The CDR3 extends over 17 amino acids. CDR1 is MGHDK and CDR2 is SYGVNS in the germline V gene. As DNA, the CDR3 is TGTGCCAGCAGTGAAGGGACTAGCGGGATATCTCCCGGGGAGCTGTTTTTT. Encoded protein: CASSEGTSGISPGELFF.

The rearrangement uses TRBV4-2 and TRBJ2-7; possible D gene TRBD2, 6 bases. V was pared by 0 bases and J by 2 bases, with 14 bases between. Germline assignment: CDR1 LGHNA and CDR2 YNFKEQ. This CDR3 spans 16 amino acids. The CDR3 is CASSQDYAGSTYEQYF. CDR3 coding DNA: TGTGCCAGCAGCCAAGATTACGCGGGATCTACCTACGAGCAGTACTTC.

The V and J genes are TRBV25-1 and TRBJ2-1; 8 bases match TRBD1. Germline V gene sequence: CDR1 MGHDK, CDR2 SYGVNS. V shed 8 bases and J 5 bases; nucleotides not matched to a gene: 5. The CDR3 extends over 13 amino acids. For the CDR3, the DNA is TGTGCCAGCTTCGGACAGGGTGACAATGAGCAGTTCTTC. Amino acids: CASFGQGDNEQFF.

The rearrangement links TRBV27 to TRBJ1-1; perhaps TRBD1 as D (5 bases). Looked up from germline, CDR1 is MNHEY and CDR2 is SMNVEV (reference sequence). The V and J ends lost 6 bases and 2 bases respectively, with 13 bases between them. The CDR3 covers 14 residues. For the CDR3, the DNA is TGTGCCAGCAGCCACGGACACCGTAACACTGAAGCTTTCTTT. This gives the protein CASSHGHRNTEAFF.

This clone was counted a few times. The genes are TRBV6-1 and TRBJ2-5; the match to TRBD2 covers 8 bases. The CDR3 has 15 amino acids. Trimming cost V 3 bases and J 4 bases; bases outside gene matches: 7. Per the germline V gene, CDR1 is MNHNS and CDR2 is SASEGT. The CDR3 DNA reads TGTGCCAGCAGTGAGCGGGAGGATGGGGGAGAGACCCAGTACTTC. Translation: CASSEREDGGETQYF.

This clone was detected once. The CDR3 loop is CASSEASTRGETQYF. In DNA, the CDR3 is TGTGCCAGCAGCGAGGCGAGTACTCGGGGGGAGACCCAGTACTTC. V and J are TRBV7-9 and TRBJ2-5; possibly TRBD2 for D (6 bases). This CDR3 region has 15 residues. Trimming left V 5 bases short and J 5 bases short, with 18 bases between. From germline, CDR1 is SEHNR and CDR2 FQNEAQ (reference sequence). Using reference TRBV7-9 and TRBJ2-5 for the parts outside the CDR3, the full variable domain is DTGVSQNPRHKITKRGQNVTFRCDPISEHNRLYWYRQTLGQGPEFLTYFQNEAQLEKSRLLSDRFSAERPKGSFSTLEIQRTEQGDSAMYLCASSEASTRGETQYFGPGTRLLVL.

The CDR3 nucleotides read TGCAGCGTTGCCCAGGGGGCTAATCAGCCCCAGCATTTT. Its translation is CSVAQGANQPQHF. The V and J genes are TRBV29-1 and TRBJ1-5; 8 nucleotides agree with TRBD1. Trimming at V came to 4 bases and at J to 4 bases, leaving 3 bases not matched to a gene. The germline gives CDR1 SQVTM, CDR2 ANQGSEA. The CDR3 sequence is 13 residues long.

The rearrangement links TRBV28 to TRBJ2-7, with D perhaps matching TRBD1 (5 bases). CDR1 is MDHEN, CDR2 SYDVKM, per germline. The CDR3 is made up of 14 amino acids. Deletions cut 8 bases from V and 3 bases from J, with 17 bases between. The CDR3 loop reads CASRRWGRVYEQYF. The DNA for the CDR3 is TGTGCCAGCCGCCGGTGGGGCAGGGTCTACGAGCAGTACTTC.

The chain joins TRBV28 to TRBJ2-1, with D perhaps matching TRBD2 (6 bases). Germline V gives CDR1 MDHEN, CDR2 SYDVKM. The CDR3 spans 16 residues. Trimming cost V 5 bases and J 4 bases, with 18 bases left between them. The CDR3 here is CASSLSLGGGYNEQFF. The CDR3 bases are TGTGCCAGCAGTCTATCACTGGGGGGAGGTTACAATGAGCAGTTCTTC.

V usage is TRBV19 and J usage is TRBJ1-2; D not resolved. Trimming left V 4 bases short and J 3 bases short, with 6 bases between. The CDR3 spans 12 residues. The germline V gene has CDR1 LNHDA and CDR2 SQIVND (reference sequence). The CDR3 sequence is CASSNTDYGYTF. The CDR3 nucleotides read TGTGCCAGTAGTAATACAGACTATGGCTACACCTTC.

The chain carries TRBV6-4 and TRBJ2-3, with TRBD2 matching over 9 bases. The CDR3 is made up of 15 amino acids. Germline CDR1 reads MRHNA; CDR2 reads SNTAGT. Germline trimming cut 6 bases from V and 0 bases from J; bases unmatched to any gene: 4. CDR3 nucleotide sequence: TGTGCCAGCAGCGCTACTAGCGGGAGCACAGATACGCAGTATTTT. Its protein product is CASSATSGSTDTQYF.

The V gene is TRBV7-9, the J gene TRBJ2-1; D not resolved. CDR1 SEHNR and CDR2 FQNEAQ come from the germline V gene (reference sequence). The V gene lost 1 base and the J gene lost 4 bases, with 5 bases spanning the gap. This CDR3 spans 13 amino acids. The CDR3 is CASSLDGYNEQFF. CDR3 DNA: TGTGCCAGCAGCTTAGATGGGTACAATGAGCAGTTCTTC.

The gene calls are TRBV11-2 and TRBJ1-5, with D tentatively TRBD1 (5 bases). CDR3 size: 13 residues. V lost 4 bases to trimming and J lost 5 bases, with 9 bases between them. From germline, CDR1 is SGHAT and CDR2 FQNNGV. The CDR3 DNA reads as TGTGCCAGCAGCTCGGACACTGATCAGCCCCAGCATTTT. Encoded protein: CASSSDTDQPQHF.